This T cell receptor beta chain was recorded in a study of T cell responses to AZD1222 COVID-19 vaccine listed by TCRdb under 2021. Some background on the complete study: Because spike-specific TCR depth and breadth did not differ between the two schedules, AZD1222 recipients who got a second dose at roughly 4 weeks were pooled with those who got a second dose at roughly 12 weeks. A total of 230 or so trial participants underwent TCR sequencing, of whom some 210 received two doses of AZD1222 and 26 received two doses of the MenACWY control vaccine. Trial participants were enrolled by age into subgroups of 18-55, 56-69 and 70-plus years, and about 150, 27 and 61 TCR-sequenced participants, respectively, were included in these subgroups. Study-wide conclusions, independent of this receptor: In the small 56-69-year group, the increase in depth fell short of significance, most likely because of low power. A significant rise in spike-specific TCR breadth and depth was observed after two AZD1222 doses relative to day 0 and relative to MenACWY recipients. Reportedly, almost half of the unique spike-specific TCRs recognized epitopes lying outside the regions that are mutated in the B.1.351 and B.1.1.7 variants. Participants were mostly white British and included more females than males, and it was suggested by the authors that clonal diversity may have been underestimated. Conclusions about previously exposed vaccinees are limited because only five to seven AZD1222 recipients were SARS-CoV-2 seropositive at baseline. The vaccine-associated CD4 TCRs covered the entire spike protein, and the dominant responses fell in regions 160-218 and 743-854. Because no day 14 peak-response samples were available, repertoires were characterized only after the peak T cell response.

Of note for this clone: Its antigen is currently not known. Per-base qualities were not stored, and no clone one base away is much larger.

Relative to germline, V is missing 5 bases and J is missing 0 bases, with 3 bases of the junction outside any gene match. Via the germline V gene, CDR1 is MDHEN and CDR2 SYDVKM. Counted from cysteine to phenylalanine, this CDR3 has 16 amino acids. Only the CDR3 region is kept as DNA, spanning 48 bases read in frame from base 1. The CDR3 regions of human TCRbeta chains were analyzed by immunosequencing. The study's own analysis went as follows. TCRs in the repertoires were compared against a reference library of SARS-CoV-2-specific TCRs that had been generated with the MIRA antigen-specificity platform. Breadth was defined as the fraction of unique TCRs that were SARS-CoV-2-associated. Depth was defined as the fraction of total T cells that were SARS-CoV-2-associated. Using the MIRA data, every spike-specific TCR was mapped to the spike region that the TCR reacted to and assigned to either a CD4 or a CD8 class. Log10-transformed breadth and depth values were compared by one-way ANOVA with Sidak's multiple comparisons tests. As stored in TCRdb, this immuneACCESS dataset retains in-frame rearrangements with V and J assigned. A fraction of the clones does not appear; measured against another copy, unresolved V genes explain less than half of the discrepancy, and the remainder lacks a known reason. Clonal size and the V and J genes are those of that table, whereas D and trimming came from the DNA. The sample records 100,000 or so clones, just over 90% of which are singletons. Together, the top ten hold around 4.3% of the sample.

The time point label on this specimen signifies: baseline before first vaccination. The vaccinee samples were drawn from two UK trials, COV001 and COV002, one of which was a single-blind randomized controlled phase 2/3 trial testing AZD1222 (ChAdOx1 nCoV-19) in healthy adults. For TCRbeta chain sequencing, PBMC samples were collected from trial participants at day 0 and at day 28 after the second dose. Recombination connected TRBV28 to TRBJ2-6; 8 middle bases align to TRBD1. The TCR was taken from an adult in good health. The input for sequencing was peripheral blood, taken on day 0 of AZD1222 vaccination. The CDR3 region reads CASSPQGGSGANVLTF. The nucleotides are TGTGCCAGCAGTCCACAGGGGGGCTCTGGGGCCAACGTCCTGACTTTC. Outside the CDR3, residues come from the reference TRBV28 and TRBJ2-6 proteins, so the full variable domain is: DVKVTQSSRYLVKRTGEKVFLECVQDMDHENMFWYRQDPGLGLRLIYFSYDVKMKEKGDIPEGYSVSREKKERFSLILESASTNQTSMYLCASSPQGGSGANVLTFGAGSRLTVL.